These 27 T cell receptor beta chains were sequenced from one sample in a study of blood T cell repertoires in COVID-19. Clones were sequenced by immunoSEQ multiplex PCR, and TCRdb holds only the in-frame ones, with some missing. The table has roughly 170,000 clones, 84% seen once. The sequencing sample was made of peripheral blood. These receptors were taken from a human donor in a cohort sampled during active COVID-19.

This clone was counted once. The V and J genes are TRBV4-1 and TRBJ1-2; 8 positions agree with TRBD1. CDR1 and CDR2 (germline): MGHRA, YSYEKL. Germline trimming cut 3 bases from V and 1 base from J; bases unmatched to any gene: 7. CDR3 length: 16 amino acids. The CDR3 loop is CASSHRQGSLNYGYTF. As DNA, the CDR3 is TGCGCCAGCAGCCACAGACAGGGGTCCCTTAACTATGGCTACACCTTC.

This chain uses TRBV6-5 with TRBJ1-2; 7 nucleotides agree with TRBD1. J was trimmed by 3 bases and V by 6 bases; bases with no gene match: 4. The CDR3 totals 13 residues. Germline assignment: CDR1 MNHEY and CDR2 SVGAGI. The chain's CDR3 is CASRGGQHYGYTF. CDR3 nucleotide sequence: TGTGCCAGCAGGGGGGGACAGCACTATGGCTACACCTTC.

This CDR3 reads CASSEPGQKNSPLHF. The CDR3 DNA reads as TGTGCCAGCAGCGAACCGGGACAGAAAAATTCACCCCTCCACTTT. The chain carries TRBV13 and TRBJ1-6; 7 bases map to TRBD1. Germline V gene sequence: CDR1 PRHDT, CDR2 FYEKMQ (reference sequence). Trimming removed 5 bases from V and 7 bases from J; junction bases left unmatched: 8. The CDR3 has 15 residues.

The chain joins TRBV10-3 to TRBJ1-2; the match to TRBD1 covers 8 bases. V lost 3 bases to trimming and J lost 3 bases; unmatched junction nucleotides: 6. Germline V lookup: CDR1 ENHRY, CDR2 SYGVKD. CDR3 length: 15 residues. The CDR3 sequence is CAISDRQGADYGYTF. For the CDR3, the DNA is TGTGCCATCAGTGATCGGCAGGGGGCTGACTATGGCTACACCTTC.

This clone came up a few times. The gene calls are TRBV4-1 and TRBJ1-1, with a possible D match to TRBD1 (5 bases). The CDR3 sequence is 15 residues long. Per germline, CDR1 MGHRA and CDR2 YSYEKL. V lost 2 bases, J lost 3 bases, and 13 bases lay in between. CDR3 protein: CASSQSPGWDTEAFF. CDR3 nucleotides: TGCGCCAGCAGCCAATCCCCAGGGTGGGACACTGAAGCTTTCTTT.

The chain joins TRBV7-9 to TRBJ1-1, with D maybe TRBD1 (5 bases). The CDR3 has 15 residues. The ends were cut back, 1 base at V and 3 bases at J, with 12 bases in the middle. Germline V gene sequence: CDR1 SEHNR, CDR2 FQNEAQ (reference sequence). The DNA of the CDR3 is TGTGCCAGCAGCTTAGAAGGGGTAGGGGACACTGAAGCTTTCTTT. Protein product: CASSLEGVGDTEAFF.

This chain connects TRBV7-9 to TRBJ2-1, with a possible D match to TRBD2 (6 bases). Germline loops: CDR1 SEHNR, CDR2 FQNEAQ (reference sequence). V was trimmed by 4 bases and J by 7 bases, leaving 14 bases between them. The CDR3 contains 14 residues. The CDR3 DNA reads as TGTGCCAGCAGCTCTCCGGAGGGTTGGAATGAGCAGTTCTTC. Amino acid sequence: CASSSPEGWNEQFF.

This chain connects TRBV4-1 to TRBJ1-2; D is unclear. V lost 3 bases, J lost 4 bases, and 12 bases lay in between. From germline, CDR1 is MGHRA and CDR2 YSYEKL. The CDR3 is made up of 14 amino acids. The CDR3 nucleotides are TGCGCCAGCAGCCAGAATCTGGCAGTCTATGGCTACACCTTC. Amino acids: CASSQNLAVYGYTF.

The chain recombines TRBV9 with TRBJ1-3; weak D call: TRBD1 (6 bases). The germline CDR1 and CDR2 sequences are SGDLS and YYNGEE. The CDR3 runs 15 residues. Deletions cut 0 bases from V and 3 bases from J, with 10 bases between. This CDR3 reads CASSVEGGLGNTIYF. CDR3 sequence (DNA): TGTGCCAGCAGCGTAGAGGGGGGGCTTGGAAACACCATATATTTT.

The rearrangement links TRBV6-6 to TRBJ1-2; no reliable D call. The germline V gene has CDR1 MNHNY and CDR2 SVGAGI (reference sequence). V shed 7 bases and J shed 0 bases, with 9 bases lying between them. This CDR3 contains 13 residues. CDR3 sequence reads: CASNPGTNYGYTF. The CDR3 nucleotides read TGTGCCAGCAATCCGGGAACTAACTATGGCTACACCTTC.

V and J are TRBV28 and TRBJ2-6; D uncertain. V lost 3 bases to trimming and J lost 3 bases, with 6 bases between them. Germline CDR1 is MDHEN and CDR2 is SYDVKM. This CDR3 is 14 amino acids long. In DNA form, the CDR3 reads TGTGCCAGCAGTTTGGAGTTTGGGGCCAACGTCCTGACTTTC. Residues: CASSLEFGANVLTF.

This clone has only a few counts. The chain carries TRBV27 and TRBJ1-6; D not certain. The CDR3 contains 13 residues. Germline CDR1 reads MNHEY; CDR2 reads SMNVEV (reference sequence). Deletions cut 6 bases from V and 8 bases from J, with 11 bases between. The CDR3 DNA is TGTGCCAGCAGCTATGAATCTTATTCACCCCTCCACTTT. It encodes CASSYESYSPLHF.

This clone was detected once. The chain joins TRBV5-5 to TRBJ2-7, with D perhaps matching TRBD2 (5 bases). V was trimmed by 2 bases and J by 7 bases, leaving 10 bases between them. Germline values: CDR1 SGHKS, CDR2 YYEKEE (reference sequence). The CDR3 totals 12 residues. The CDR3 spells CASSFSGEEQYF. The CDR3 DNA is TGTGCCAGCAGCTTCTCCGGGGAAGAGCAGTACTTC. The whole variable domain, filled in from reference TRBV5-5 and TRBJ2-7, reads DAGVTQSPTHLIKTRGQQVTLRCSPISGHKSVSWYQQVLGQGPQFIFQYYEKEERGRGNFPDRFSARQFPNYSSELNVNALLLGDSALYLCASSFSGEEQYFGPGTRLTVT.

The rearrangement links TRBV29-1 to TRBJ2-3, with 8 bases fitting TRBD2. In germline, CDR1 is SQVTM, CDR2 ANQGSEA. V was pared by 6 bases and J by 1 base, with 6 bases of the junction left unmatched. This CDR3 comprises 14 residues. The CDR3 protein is CSVPPGGGTDTQYF. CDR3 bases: TGCAGCGTCCCTCCGGGGGGGGGCACAGATACGCAGTATTTT.

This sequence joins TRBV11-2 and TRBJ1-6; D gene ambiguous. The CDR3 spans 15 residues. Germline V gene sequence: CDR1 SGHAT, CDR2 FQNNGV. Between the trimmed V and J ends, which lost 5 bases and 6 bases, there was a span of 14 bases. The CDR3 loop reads CASSPGLTVNSPLHF. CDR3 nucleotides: TGTGCCAGCAGCCCCGGACTGACGGTTAATTCACCCCTCCACTTT.

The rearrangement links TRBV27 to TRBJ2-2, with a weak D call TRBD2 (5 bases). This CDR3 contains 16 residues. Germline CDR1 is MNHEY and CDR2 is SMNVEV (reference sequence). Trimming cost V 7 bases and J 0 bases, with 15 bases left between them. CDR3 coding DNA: TGTGCCAGCACCAGAGTGATCGGGACGAACACCGGGGAGCTGTTTTTT. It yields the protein CASTRVIGTNTGELFF.

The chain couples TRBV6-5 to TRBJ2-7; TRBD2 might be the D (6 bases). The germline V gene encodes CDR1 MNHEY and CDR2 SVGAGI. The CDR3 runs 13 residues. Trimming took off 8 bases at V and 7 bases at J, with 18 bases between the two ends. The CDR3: CASRDSSFKEQYF. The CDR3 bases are TGTGCCAGCCGGGACTCCTCGTTTAAGGAGCAGTACTTC.

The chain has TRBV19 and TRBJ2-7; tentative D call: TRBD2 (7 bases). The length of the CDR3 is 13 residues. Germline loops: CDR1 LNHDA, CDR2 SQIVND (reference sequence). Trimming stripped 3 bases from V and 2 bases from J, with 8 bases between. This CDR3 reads CASSMGGPYEQYF. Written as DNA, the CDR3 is TGTGCCAGTAGTATGGGGGGGCCCTACGAGCAGTACTTC.

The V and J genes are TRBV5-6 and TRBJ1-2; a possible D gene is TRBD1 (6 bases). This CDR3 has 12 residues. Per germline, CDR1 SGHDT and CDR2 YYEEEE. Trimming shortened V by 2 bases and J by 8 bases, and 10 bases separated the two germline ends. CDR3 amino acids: CASSLQGNGYTF. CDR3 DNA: TGTGCCAGCAGCTTACAGGGAAACGGCTACACCTTC.

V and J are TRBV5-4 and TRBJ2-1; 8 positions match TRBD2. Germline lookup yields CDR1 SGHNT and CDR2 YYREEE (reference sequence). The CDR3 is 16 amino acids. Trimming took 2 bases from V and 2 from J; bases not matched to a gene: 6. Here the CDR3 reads CASSFGGASTYNEQFF. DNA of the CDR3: TGTGCCAGCAGCTTCGGGGGGGCCTCGACCTACAATGAGCAGTTCTTC.

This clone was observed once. This CDR3 is CASSLGDSPYEQYF. The CDR3 DNA is TGTGCCAGCAGCTTAGGGGACAGCCCATACGAGCAGTACTTC. The V and J genes are TRBV13 and TRBJ2-7; D perhaps matches TRBD1 (6 bases). The CDR3 is made up of 14 amino acids. V lost 0 bases and J lost 4, with 10 bases in between. Germline V gives CDR1 PRHDT, CDR2 FYEKMQ (reference sequence).

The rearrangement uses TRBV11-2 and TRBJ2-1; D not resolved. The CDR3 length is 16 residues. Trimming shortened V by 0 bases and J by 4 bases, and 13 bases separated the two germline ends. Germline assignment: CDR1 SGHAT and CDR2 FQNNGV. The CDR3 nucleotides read TGTGCCAGCAGCTTAGATACGGGTTTAGGTTACAATGAGCAGTTCTTC. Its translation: CASSLDTGLGYNEQFF.

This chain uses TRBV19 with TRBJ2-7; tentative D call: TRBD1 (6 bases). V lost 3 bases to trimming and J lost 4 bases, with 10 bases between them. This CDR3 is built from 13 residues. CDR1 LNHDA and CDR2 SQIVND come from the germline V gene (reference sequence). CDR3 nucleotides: TGTGCCAGTAGTATGGGACAAGAGTACGAGCAGTACTTC. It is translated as CASSMGQEYEQYF.

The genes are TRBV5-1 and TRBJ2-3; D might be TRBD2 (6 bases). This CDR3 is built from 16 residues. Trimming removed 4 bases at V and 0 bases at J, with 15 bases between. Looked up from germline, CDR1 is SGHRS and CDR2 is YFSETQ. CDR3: CASSLSSGTSTDTQYF. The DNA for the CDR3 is TGCGCCAGCAGCCTCAGTTCCGGGACTAGCACAGATACGCAGTATTTT. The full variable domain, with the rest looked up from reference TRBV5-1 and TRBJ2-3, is KAGVTQTPRYLIKTRGQQVTLSCSPISGHRSVSWYQQTPGQGLQFLFEYFSETQRNKGNFPGRFSGRQFSNSRSEMNVSTLELGDSALYLCASSLSSGTSTDTQYFGPGTRLTVL.

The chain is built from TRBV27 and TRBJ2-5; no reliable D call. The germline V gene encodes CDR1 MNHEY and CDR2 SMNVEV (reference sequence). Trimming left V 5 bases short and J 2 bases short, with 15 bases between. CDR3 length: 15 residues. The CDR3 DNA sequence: TGTGCCAGCAGTCCCTATGCCGGAGATCAAGAGACCCAGTACTTC. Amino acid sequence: CASSPYAGDQETQYF.

The CDR3 coding sequence is TGTGCCAGCAGCCCAGGACTAGCCCCGGGCACCGGGGAGCTGTTTTTT. Encoded protein: CASSPGLAPGTGELFF. The V and J genes are TRBV7-3 and TRBJ2-2; TRBD2 agrees at 8 bases. CDR1 is SGHTA and CDR2 is FQGTGA in the germline V gene. J lost 4 bases, V lost 5 bases, and 9 bases had no gene match. The CDR3 loop spans 16 amino acids.

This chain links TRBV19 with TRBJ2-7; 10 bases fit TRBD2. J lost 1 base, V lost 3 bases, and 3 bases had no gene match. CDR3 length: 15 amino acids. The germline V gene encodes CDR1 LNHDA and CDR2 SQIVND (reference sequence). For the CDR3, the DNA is TGTGCCAGTAGTATTGAGCGGGGGGGTTCCTACGAGCAGTACTTC. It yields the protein CASSIERGGSYEQYF.